The present TCR beta chain was sequenced within a study of blood T cell repertoires in COVID-19. Overall study context: COVID-19 samples from acute and convalescent phases originated in the United States, Italy and Spain.

After removal of 5 bases from V and 2 bases from J, the junction contained 5 bases not matched to a gene. The CDR3 loop spans 14 amino acids. Germline V gives CDR1 SGHTA, CDR2 FQGTGA. Repertoires were generated with immunoSEQ multiplex PCR, while TCRdb's copy carries only in-frame clones and drops some. The table records about 210,000 clones, around 87% of them present only once. Source material: PBMCs or T cells enriched from blood (not recorded which). The sequence came from a man aged 25 to 45 in a cohort exposed to, infected with or recovered from COVID-19 (not recorded which). This chain joins TRBV7-3 and TRBJ2-7; 8 bases fit TRBD1. The CDR3 nucleotides are TGTGCCAGCAGCCGTGACAGGGGACCCTACGAGCAGTACTTC. It yields the protein CASSRDRGPYEQYF.